The clone carrying this TCR beta chain has only a few counts. Its matching antigen is unknown. Of the isolated RNA, all was reverse transcribed, and so the sequenced material was expressed TCRB transcripts. TCRdb's table, derived via immunoSEQ multiplex PCR, lists solely in-frame clones and lacks some. This sample has 20,000 to 25,000 clones, with about 50% found just once. The entry originates in a study of beta chain features in type 1 diabetes. Study observations and caveats: TCRB CDR3 length was moderately but significantly reduced in all four CD4+ subsets of Type 1 diabetes patients. In type 1 diabetes patients, VDJ junctions had fewer insertions; deletions at these junctions were more frequent.

The sequenced material came from stem cell memory CD4+ T cells from blood. This receptor was obtained from a man aged 18 to 30 with type 1 diabetes.

CDR3 nucleotides: TGCAGCGTTCCCGACAGGGTCCTGTTGAGAGAGACCCAGTACTTC. Translating it yields CSVPDRVLLRETQYF. This chain links TRBV29-1 with TRBJ2-5; 7 bases are a match to TRBD1. Germline V CDR1 and CDR2: SQVTM, ANQGSEA. The CDR3 runs to 15 residues. With 5 bases clipped from V and 4 bases from J, the junction kept 13 bases outside the gene matches.